The source of this T cell receptor beta chain is a study of shared clonotypes between healthy human individuals. The repertoire was sequenced with immunoSEQ multiplex PCR; TCRdb's copy has only in-frame clones and lacks some. The data show roughly 1 million clones, roughly 74% seen once. This clonotype was sampled from a man between 18 and 29 years old in good health. Some clones in this sample may be carry-over from other donors' samples. The specimen sequenced was memory CD4+ T cells from PBMCs. Subset indicated: CD45RA-negative fraction.

The DNA for the CDR3 is TGTGCCACCACCAGTCGGGGGGATACGCAGTATTTT. Its translation: CATTSRGDTQYF. The rearrangement joins TRBV6-5 to TRBJ2-3; a possible D gene is TRBD2 (6 bases). This CDR3 spans 12 amino acids. Germline CDR1 is MNHEY and CDR2 is SVGAGI. Between the trimmed V and J ends, which lost 10 bases and 6 bases, there was a span of 14 bases.